The source of this T cell receptor beta chain is a study of identical twins. This CDR3 contains 13 residues. Trimming stripped 6 bases from V and 7 bases from J, with 12 bases between. This clonotype was picked up a small number of times. TCRdb reprocessed the 5' RACE reads with MiXCR, giving one entry per CDR3 protein. In the table there are approximately 500,000 distinct CDR3 sequences, 20% to 25% of which are singletons. The data also belong to a second study, concerning T cells expressing NK-cell markers.

Sequenced sample: CD4+ T cells sorted from blood. The sequence was obtained from a young woman in good health. This chain connects TRBV12-3 or TRBV12-4 to TRBJ1-4; possible D gene TRBD1, 6 bases. This CDR3 is CASREQGTEKLFF. The CDR3 nucleotides are TGTGCCAGCAGAGAGCAGGGGACTGAAAAACTGTTTTTT.